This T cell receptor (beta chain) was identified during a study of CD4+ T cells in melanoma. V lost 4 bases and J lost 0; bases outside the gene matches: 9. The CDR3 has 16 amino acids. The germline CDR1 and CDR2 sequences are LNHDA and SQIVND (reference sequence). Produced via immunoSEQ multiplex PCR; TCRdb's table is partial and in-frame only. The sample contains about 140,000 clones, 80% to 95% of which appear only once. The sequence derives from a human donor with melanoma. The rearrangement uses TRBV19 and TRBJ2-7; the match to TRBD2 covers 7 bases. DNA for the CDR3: TGTGCCAGTAGTAACGTGGGGGGGGGAAACTCCTACGAGCAGTACTTC. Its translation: CASSNVGGGNSYEQYF.